This T cell receptor beta chain was recorded in a study of regulatory T cells in long-lasting Graves disease. Whole-study findings and limits: Persistent Graves' patients possessed reduced TCR diversity relative to recently diagnosed ones. Few sampled subjects may have lowered accuracy. Persistent disease favored TRBV28, TRBJ1-2 and TRBJ2-5.

V lost 3 bases and J lost 1, with 13 bases in between. Germline V gene lookup returns CDR1 KGHDR and CDR2 SFDVKD. CDR3 size: 16 residues. Notes on this clonotype: The antigen remains unidentified.

The sample's time point: persistent/refractory GD, antithyroid drugs over 5 years with positive TRAb. The TCR library was made from RNA extracted from PBMCs. CDR3-region Arm-PCR and iRepertoire HTBI primers produced the TCR beta libraries. TCRdb called the multiplex PCR reads again in MiXCR, with one record for every CDR3 protein. The sample includes 400,000 to 600,000 distinct CDR3 sequences, about 22% seen only once; the top ten take approximately 6.4%. V and J are TRBV24-1 and TRBJ2-3; D gene ambiguous. This sequence originates from a female donor with Graves disease. The starting material was peripheral blood mononuclear cells (PBMCs), obtained when the disease was refractory, from a patient treated with antithyroid drugs. CDR3 protein: CATSDSPTMGTDTQYF. The CDR3 nucleotides read TGTGCCACCAGTGATAGTCCCACGATGGGCACAGATACGCAGTATTTT.